Listed here are 15 T cell receptor beta chains from one sample, sequenced in a study of response to subunit inactivated influenza vaccine. TCRdb passed the RT-PCR reads through MiXCR, listing each CDR3 protein once. The data contain about 240,000 distinct CDR3 sequences, about 12% of them singletons. Sequenced material: non-naive T cells sorted from PBMCs, taken 14 days before vaccination. Receptors were obtained from a man aged 50 to 59 who received an inactivated influenza vaccine.

This clonotype was detected a few times. This chain uses TRBV14 with TRBJ1-1; D unclear. The CDR3 is made up of 13 amino acids. CDR1 SGHDN and CDR2 FVKESK come from the germline V gene. Trimming left V 9 bases short and J 5 bases short, with 16 bases between. The CDR3 region has the DNA TGTGCCAGTTCGGGCCCCTCGAGGACTGAAGCTTTCTTT. Translation gives CASSGPSRTEAFF.

The V call is TRBV12-3 or TRBV12-4, the J call TRBJ2-6; D might be TRBD2 (6 bases). V lost 2 bases and J 4 bases, leaving 12 bases between the germline ends. The CDR3 totals 16 residues. The CDR3 region has the DNA TGTGCCAGCAGTTTATATGCGGGGTACGGGGCCAACGTCCTGACTTTC. Its translation is CASSLYAGYGANVLTF.

Concerning this clonotype: One junction end does not reproduce the germline sequence, and a read error may be involved. The rearrangement uses TRBV20-1 and TRBJ1-1; no definite D call. Germline-derived CDR1 and CDR2 are DFQATT and SNEGSKA (reference sequence). This CDR3 comprises 13 residues. CDR3 nucleotide sequence: TGCAGCGCTAGGCACAGACTAGACACTGAAGCTTTCTTT. Translating it yields CSARHRLDTEAFF.

V usage is TRBV9 and J usage is TRBJ2-3; 11 nucleotides line up with TRBD2. J was trimmed by 4 bases and V by 0 bases; bases with no gene match: 4. CDR1 and CDR2 (germline): SGDLS, YYNGEE. The CDR3 is made up of 16 amino acids. For the CDR3, the DNA is TGTGCCAGCAGCGTAGCTAGCGGGAGGTCCCCAGATACGCAGTATTTT. Protein product: CASSVASGRSPDTQYF.

This clonotype showed up many times. The genes are TRBV12-3 or TRBV12-4 and TRBJ2-2; TRBD1 is a possible D gene (6 bases). The CDR3 is made up of 17 amino acids. Between the trimmed V and J ends, which lost 6 bases and 2 bases, there was a span of 19 bases. The CDR3 sequence is CASRDSARRLNTGELFF. DNA of the CDR3: TGTGCCAGCAGGGACAGTGCCCGACGTCTAAACACCGGGGAGCTGTTTTTT.

This clonotype was found many times. The rearrangement joins TRBV5-1 to TRBJ2-7; weak D call: TRBD1 (5 bases). Trimming removed 0 bases from V and 4 bases from J, with 8 bases in between. This CDR3 has 13 amino acids. CDR1 is SGHRS, CDR2 YFSETQ, per germline. CDR3 sequence (DNA): TGCGCCAGCAGCTTGGATACAGGATACGAGCAGTACTTC. It is translated as CASSLDTGYEQYF.

This clonotype was observed a handful of times. CDR3 coding DNA: TGTGCCAGCAGTTCCCCCGGGACAGAGATTGAAGCTTTCTTT. Its protein product is CASSSPGTEIEAFF. This chain links TRBV28 with TRBJ1-1, with 7 bases identical to TRBD1. Germline V gene lookup returns CDR1 MDHEN and CDR2 SYDVKM. Trimming removed 4 bases from V and 7 bases from J; junction bases left unmatched: 9. The CDR3 spans 14 residues.

This clonotype was seen only a few times. The chain has TRBV4-1 and TRBJ1-1, with D uncertain. The CDR3 runs 15 residues. V was clipped by 1 base and J by 1 base, with 10 bases between them. Germline-derived CDR1 and CDR2 are MGHRA and YSYEKL. The CDR3 region has the DNA TGCGCCAGCAGCCAAGGTCGGGAATCGAACACTGAAGCTTTCTTT. Translation gives CASSQGRESNTEAFF.

This rearrangement joins TRBV28 to TRBJ1-2; D gene ambiguous. The germline gives CDR1 MDHEN, CDR2 SYDVKM. The CDR3 spans 14 residues. V dropped 6 bases and J dropped 5 bases, with 16 bases sitting between them. CDR3 nucleotide sequence: TGTGCCAGCAGCCCCCCGGCCAGTACGTATGGCTACACCTTC. This sequence encodes CASSPPASTYGYTF.

This clonotype has just a few counts. The chain links TRBV7-2 to TRBJ2-5; unclear D gene. The CDR3 loop spans 12 amino acids. Germline lookup yields CDR1 SGHTA and CDR2 FQGNSA. V was cut by 5 bases and J by 0 bases, with 4 bases left in between. For the CDR3, the DNA is TGTGCCAGCAGCATGTACCAAGAGACCCAGTACTTC. It codes for CASSMYQETQYF.

This clonotype occurred many times. The V call is TRBV29-1, the J call TRBJ2-3, with TRBD1 as a possible D gene (6 bases). V dropped 0 bases and J dropped 6 bases, with 13 bases sitting between them. The CDR3 is 14 residues long. Germline CDR1 reads SQVTM; CDR2 reads ANQGSEA. The CDR3 nucleotides read TGCAGCGTTGAAGAGGGGGCGCAAGGGGATACGCAGTATTTT. It codes for CSVEEGAQGDTQYF.

This clonotype was counted many times. This sequence joins TRBV5-1 and TRBJ2-7, with 8 bases that match TRBD1. J gave up 3 bases and V 9 bases, and 8 bases lay outside the gene matches. From germline, CDR1 is SGHRS and CDR2 YFSETQ. The CDR3 contains 13 residues. The DNA of the CDR3 is TGCGCCACCCGCTTGGGACAGGACTACGAGCAGTACTTC. Its translation: CATRLGQDYEQYF.

Only a few counts were recorded for this clonotype. The chain carries TRBV5-1 and TRBJ2-2; possibly TRBD1 for D (5 bases). This CDR3 comprises 14 residues. Per germline, CDR1 SGHRS and CDR2 YFSETQ. The ends were cut back, 0 bases at V and 7 bases at J, with 10 bases in the middle. The CDR3 nucleotides are TGCGCCAGCAGCTTGGGGGGCAAGGACGGGGAGCTGTTTTTT. Translating gives CASSLGGKDGELFF.

The chain couples TRBV7-2 to TRBJ2-6, with 8 positions matching TRBD1. The CDR3 runs 17 residues. Germline lookup yields CDR1 SGHTA and CDR2 FQGNSA. With V trimmed by 5 bases and J by 0 bases, 6 bases remained unmatched. CDR3 amino acids: CASSERQGRSGANVLTF. The CDR3 DNA reads TGTGCCAGCAGCGAAAGACAGGGGCGCTCTGGGGCCAACGTCCTGACTTTC.

The chain has TRBV20-1 and TRBJ1-2; D is perhaps TRBD1 (6 bases). V lost 3 bases and J lost 6, with 11 bases in between. This CDR3 has 12 residues. The germline V gene has CDR1 DFQATT and CDR2 SNEGSKA (reference sequence). CDR3 nucleotide sequence: TGCAGTGCTAGCAGGGGTAGCGATGGCTACACCTTC. This codes for CSASRGSDGYTF.